These 10 T cell receptor beta chains were sequenced from one sample in a study of T cells in tuberculosis. Sequencing used immunoSEQ multiplex PCR; TCRdb keeps in-frame clones, though not all of them. Here the sample spans around 35,000 clones, about 94% being singletons. The sequenced sample consisted of PBMCs. Every receptor here comes from a donor aged 5-35 years with latent tuberculosis or without tuberculosis infection. Some clones in this sample may be carry-over from other donors' samples.

CDR3 region: CASNPPTGMNTEAFF. The CDR3 DNA is TGTGCCAGCAACCCCCCGACAGGGATGAACACTGAAGCTTTCTTT. The chain carries TRBV7-9 and TRBJ1-1; 7 bases are a match to TRBD1. CDR3 length equals 15 residues. The V and J ends lost 7 bases and 0 bases, in that order; junction bases with no gene match: 8. From germline, CDR1 is SEHNR and CDR2 FQNEAQ (reference sequence).

The chain joins TRBV6-6 to TRBJ2-7; no firm D call. V dropped 5 bases and J dropped 3 bases, with 14 bases sitting between them. Looked up from germline, CDR1 is MNHNY and CDR2 is SVGAGI (reference sequence). The CDR3 consists of 14 residues. CDR3 sequence reads: CASSAGQKNYEQYF. The CDR3 DNA is TGTGCCAGCAGTGCTGGGCAGAAGAACTACGAGCAGTACTTC.

The J gene is TRBJ1-5, the V gene TRBV27; D is unresolved. There are 13 residues in the CDR3. Trimming removed 8 bases from V and 3 bases from J, with 11 bases in between. Germline CDR1 and CDR2: MNHEY and SMNVEV (reference sequence). As DNA, the CDR3 is TGTGCCAGCGGGAGGGTAGACAATCAGCCCCAGCATTTT. As protein: CASGRVDNQPQHF.

The V gene is TRBV9, the J gene TRBJ1-4; D might be TRBD1 (6 bases). The CDR3 length is 14 residues. V was trimmed by 4 bases and J by 4 bases, leaving 11 bases between them. The germline V gene encodes CDR1 SGDLS and CDR2 YYNGEE. The DNA of the CDR3 is TGTGCCAGCAGCCCCGGGACAAGTAATGAAAAACTGTTTTTT. It translates to CASSPGTSNEKLFF.

The chain is built from TRBV5-1 and TRBJ1-2; 11 nucleotides agree with TRBD1. Germline CDR1 SGHRS, CDR2 YFSETQ. There are 17 residues in the CDR3. J was trimmed by 2 bases and V by 0 bases; bases with no gene match: 6. CDR3 amino acids: CASSLEGQGASNYGYTF. DNA for the CDR3: TGCGCCAGCAGCTTGGAAGGACAGGGGGCCAGCAACTATGGCTACACCTTC.

This chain connects TRBV27 to TRBJ1-1; 7 bases agree with TRBD1. Trimming took 3 bases from V and 3 from J; bases not matched to a gene: 7. The germline gives CDR1 MNHEY, CDR2 SMNVEV (reference sequence). CDR3 size: 15 residues. The CDR3 DNA is TGTGCCAGCAGTTTCTCAACCAGGGGGGACACTGAAGCTTTCTTT. This sequence encodes CASSFSTRGDTEAFF.

This chain connects TRBV10-3 to TRBJ2-7, with D tentatively TRBD1 (6 bases). Germline CDR1 reads ENHRY; CDR2 reads SYGVKD. Trimming removed 5 bases from V and 6 bases from J, with 20 bases in between. The CDR3 runs 15 residues. CDR3 sequence reads: CAISRAQGMGREQYF. The CDR3 DNA is TGTGCCATCAGTAGGGCACAGGGCATGGGCCGCGAGCAGTACTTC.

The gene calls are TRBV27 and TRBJ1-5; D remains ambiguous. Germline V gives CDR1 MNHEY, CDR2 SMNVEV (reference sequence). This CDR3 has 15 residues. V lost 2 bases and J 4 bases, leaving 12 bases between the germline ends. CDR3 bases: TGTGCCAGCAGTTTAGCGGCAGCTGAAAATCAGCCCCAGCATTTT. Protein product: CASSLAAAENQPQHF.

The chain is built from TRBV23-1 and TRBJ2-2, with TRBD2 as a possible D gene (6 bases). TRBV23-1 is known as an ORF, though its function is uncertain. This CDR3 is 15 amino acids long. Trimming removed 7 bases from V and 2 bases from J, with 14 bases in between. The CDR3 region is CASTHGGSNTGELFF. Written as DNA, the CDR3 is TGCGCCAGCACTCATGGGGGGAGTAACACCGGGGAGCTGTTTTTT.

The chain links TRBV4-3 to TRBJ1-3; D is unclear. This CDR3 contains 16 residues. In germline, CDR1 is LGHNA, CDR2 YSLEER. With 3 bases removed from V and 0 bases from J, the gap between germline ends came to 12 bases. CDR3 bases: TGCGCCAGCAGCCAGAAAACTCCTTTCTCTGGAAACACCATATATTTT. Encoded protein: CASSQKTPFSGNTIYF.